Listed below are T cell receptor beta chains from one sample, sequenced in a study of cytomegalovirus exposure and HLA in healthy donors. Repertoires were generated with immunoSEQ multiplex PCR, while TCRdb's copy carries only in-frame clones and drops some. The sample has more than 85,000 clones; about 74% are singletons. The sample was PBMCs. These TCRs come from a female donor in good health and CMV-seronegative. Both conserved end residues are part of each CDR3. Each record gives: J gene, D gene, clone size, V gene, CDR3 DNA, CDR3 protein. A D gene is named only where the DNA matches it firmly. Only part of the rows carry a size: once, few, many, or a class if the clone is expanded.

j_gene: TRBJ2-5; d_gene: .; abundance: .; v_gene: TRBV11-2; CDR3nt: TGTGCCAGCAGCCCTTCAGGGGTGGGGGAGCAGTACTTC; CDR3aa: CASSPSGVGEQYF
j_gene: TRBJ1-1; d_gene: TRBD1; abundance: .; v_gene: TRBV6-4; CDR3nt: TGTGCCAGCAGGAAGGACAGGACGAACACTGAAGCTTTCTTT; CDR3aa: CASRKDRTNTEAFF
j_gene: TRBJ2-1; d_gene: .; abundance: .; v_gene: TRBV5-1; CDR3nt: TGCGCCAGCAGCATCCAACGGGACTACAATGAGCAGTTCTTC; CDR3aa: CASSIQRDYNEQFF
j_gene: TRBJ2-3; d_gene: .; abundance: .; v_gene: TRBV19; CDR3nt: TGTGCCAGTAGTATGAAACTAGCCCGCACAGATACGCAGTATTTT; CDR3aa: CASSMKLARTDTQYF
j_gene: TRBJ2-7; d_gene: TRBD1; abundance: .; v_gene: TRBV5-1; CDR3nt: TGCGCCAGCAGCTTAAACAGGGACAGTTCCTACGAGCAGTACTTC; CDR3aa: CASSLNRDSSYEQYF
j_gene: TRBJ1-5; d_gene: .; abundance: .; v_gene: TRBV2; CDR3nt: TGTGCCAGCAGCGTAAAAGGAGGCTCTATCGGGGGAAAGCCCCAGCATTTT; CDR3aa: CASSVKGGSIGGKPQHF
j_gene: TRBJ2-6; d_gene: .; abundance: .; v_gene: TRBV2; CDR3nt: TGTGCCAGCACGGTTACACTAAAACTCTCTGGGGCCAACGTCCTGACTTTC; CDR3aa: CASTVTLKLSGANVLTF
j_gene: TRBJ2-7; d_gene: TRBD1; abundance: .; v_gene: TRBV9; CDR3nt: TGTGCCAGCAGCGGACCGGGACAGGGTCCAATTGAGCAGTACTTC; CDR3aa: CASSGPGQGPIEQYF
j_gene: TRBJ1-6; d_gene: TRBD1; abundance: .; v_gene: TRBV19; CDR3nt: TGTGCCAGTAGTGGCCTGGGACAGGGGTATTCACCCCTCCACTTT; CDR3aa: CASSGLGQGYSPLHF
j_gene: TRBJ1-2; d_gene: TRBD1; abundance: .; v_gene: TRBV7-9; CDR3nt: TGTGCCAGCAGCCGAATGAAGACAGGGGACCCCTATGGCTACACCTTC; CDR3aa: CASSRMKTGDPYGYTF
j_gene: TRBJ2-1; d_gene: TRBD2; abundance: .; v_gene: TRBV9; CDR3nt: TGTGCCAGCAGCGTAGCCGAGCGGGAGGGGAATGAGCAGTTCTTC; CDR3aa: CASSVAEREGNEQFF
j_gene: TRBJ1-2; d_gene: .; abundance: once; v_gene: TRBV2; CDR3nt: TGTGCCAGCAGTGATCAACAGACCTCAGTACCTTATGGCTACACCTTC; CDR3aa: CASSDQQTSVPYGYTF
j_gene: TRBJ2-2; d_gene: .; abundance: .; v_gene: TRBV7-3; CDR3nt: TGTGCCAGCAGCTTAGGCCCCGGGGAGCTGTTTTTT; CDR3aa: CASSLGPGELFF
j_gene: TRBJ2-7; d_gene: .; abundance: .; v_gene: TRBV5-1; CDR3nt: TGCGCCAGCAGCGGGTCAGGCTCCTACGAGCAGTACTTC; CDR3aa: CASSGSGSYEQYF
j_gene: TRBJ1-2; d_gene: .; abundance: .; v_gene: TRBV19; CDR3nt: TGTGCCAGTAATCGACCAGGGAACTATGGCTACACCTTC; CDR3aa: CASNRPGNYGYTF
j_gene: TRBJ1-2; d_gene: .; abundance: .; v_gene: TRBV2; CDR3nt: TGTGCCAGCAGCCTGGGGGGGGCGGACTATGGCTACACCTTC; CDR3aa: CASSLGGADYGYTF
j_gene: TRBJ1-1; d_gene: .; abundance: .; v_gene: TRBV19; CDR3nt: TGTGCCAGTAGTCCCGTCGGCGGGAACACTGAAGCTTTCTTT; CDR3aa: CASSPVGGNTEAFF
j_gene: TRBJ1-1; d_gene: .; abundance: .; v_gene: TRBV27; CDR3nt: TGTGCCAGCAGTTTTTTGGGAAAGGAGGACACTGAAGCTTTCTTT; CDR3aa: CASSFLGKEDTEAFF
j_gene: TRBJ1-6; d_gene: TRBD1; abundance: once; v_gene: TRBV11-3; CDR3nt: TGTGCCAGCAGCTTAGGAGGGACAGATAATTCACCCCTCCACTTT; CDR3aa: CASSLGGTDNSPLHF
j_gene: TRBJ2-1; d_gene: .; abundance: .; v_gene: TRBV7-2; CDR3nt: TGTGCCAGCAGCCCCCGCTCTAGCGTGGTGGAGAATGAGCAGTTCTTC; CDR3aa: CASSPRSSVVENEQFF
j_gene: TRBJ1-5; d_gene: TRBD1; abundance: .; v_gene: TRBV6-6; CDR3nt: TGTGCCAGCACCGCCGACAGGGGCGGCCGACAGCCCCAGCATTTT; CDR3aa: CASTADRGGRQPQHF
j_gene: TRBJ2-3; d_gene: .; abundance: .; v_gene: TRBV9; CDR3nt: TGTGCCAGCAGCGTAGCGGGATACACAGATACGCAGTATTTT; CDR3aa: CASSVAGYTDTQYF
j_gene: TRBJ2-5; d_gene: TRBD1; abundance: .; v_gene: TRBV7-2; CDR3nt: TGTGCCAGCCGGCAGGGGGCACGAGAGACCCAGTACTTC; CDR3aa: CASRQGARETQYF
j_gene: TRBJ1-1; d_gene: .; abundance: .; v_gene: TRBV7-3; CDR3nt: TGTGCCAGCAGCTTTGGCAGGGGTCCTGAAGCTTTCTTT; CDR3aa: CASSFGRGPEAFF
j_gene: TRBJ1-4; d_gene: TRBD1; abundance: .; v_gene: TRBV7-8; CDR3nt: TGTGCCAGCAGAGCTTATGGGACAGGGATTGAAAAACTGTTTTTT; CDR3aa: CASRAYGTGIEKLFF
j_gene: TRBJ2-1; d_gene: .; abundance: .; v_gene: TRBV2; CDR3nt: TGTGCCAGCAGTGAGGCAGGGTTCAATGAGCAGTTCTTC; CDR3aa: CASSEAGFNEQFF
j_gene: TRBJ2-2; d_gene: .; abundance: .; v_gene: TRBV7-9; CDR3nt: TGTGCCAGCAGCTCCGGCGGGGAGCTGTTTTTT; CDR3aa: CASSSGGELFF
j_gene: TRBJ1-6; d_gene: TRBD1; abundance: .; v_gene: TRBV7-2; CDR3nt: TGTGCCAGCAGAGGGACAGCTCCTCTCTCCTATAATTCACCCCTCCACTTT; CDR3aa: CASRGTAPLSYNSPLHF